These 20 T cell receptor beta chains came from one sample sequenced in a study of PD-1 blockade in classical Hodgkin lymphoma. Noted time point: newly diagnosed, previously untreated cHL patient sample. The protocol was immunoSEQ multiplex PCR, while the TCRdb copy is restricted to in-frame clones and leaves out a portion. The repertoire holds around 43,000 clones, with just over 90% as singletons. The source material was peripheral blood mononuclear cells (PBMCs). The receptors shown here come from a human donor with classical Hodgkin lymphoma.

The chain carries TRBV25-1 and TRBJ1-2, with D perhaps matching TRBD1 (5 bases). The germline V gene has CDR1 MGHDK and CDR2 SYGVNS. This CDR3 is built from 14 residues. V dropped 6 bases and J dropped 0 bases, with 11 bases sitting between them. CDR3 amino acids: CASSDSGPNYGYTF. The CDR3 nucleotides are TGTGCCAGCAGCGACAGTGGCCCTAACTATGGCTACACCTTC.

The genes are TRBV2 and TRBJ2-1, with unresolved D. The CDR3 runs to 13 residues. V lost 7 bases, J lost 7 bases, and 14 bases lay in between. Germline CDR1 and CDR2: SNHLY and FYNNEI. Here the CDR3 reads CASILDRLNEQFF. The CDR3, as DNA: TGTGCCAGCATCCTCGATAGGTTGAATGAGCAGTTCTTC.

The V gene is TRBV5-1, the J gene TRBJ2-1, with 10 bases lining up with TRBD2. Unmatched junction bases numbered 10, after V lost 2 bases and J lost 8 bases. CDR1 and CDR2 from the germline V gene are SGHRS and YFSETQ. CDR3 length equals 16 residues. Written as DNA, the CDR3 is TGCGCCAGCAGCTTAACACCTAGCGGGAGAACATATGAGCAGTTCTTC. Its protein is CASSLTPSGRTYEQFF.

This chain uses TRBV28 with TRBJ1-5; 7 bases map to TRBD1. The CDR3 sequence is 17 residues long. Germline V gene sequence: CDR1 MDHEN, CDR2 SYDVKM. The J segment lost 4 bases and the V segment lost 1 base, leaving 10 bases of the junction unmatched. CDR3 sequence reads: CASSLLVGQRINQPQHF. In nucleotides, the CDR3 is TGTGCCAGCAGTTTATTGGTGGGACAGCGAATTAATCAGCCCCAGCATTTT.

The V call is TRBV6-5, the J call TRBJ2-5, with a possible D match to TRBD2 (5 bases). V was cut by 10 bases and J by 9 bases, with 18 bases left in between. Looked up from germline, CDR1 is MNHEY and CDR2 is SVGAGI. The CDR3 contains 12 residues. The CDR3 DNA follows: TGTGCCACCCGAGGTATCTCCGGGGCCCAGTACTTC. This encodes CATRGISGAQYF.

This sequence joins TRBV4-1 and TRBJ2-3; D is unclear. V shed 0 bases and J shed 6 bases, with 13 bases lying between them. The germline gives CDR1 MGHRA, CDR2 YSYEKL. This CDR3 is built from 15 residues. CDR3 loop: CASSQDPTPVDTQYF. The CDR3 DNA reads TGCGCCAGCAGCCAAGATCCAACCCCGGTTGATACGCAGTATTTT.

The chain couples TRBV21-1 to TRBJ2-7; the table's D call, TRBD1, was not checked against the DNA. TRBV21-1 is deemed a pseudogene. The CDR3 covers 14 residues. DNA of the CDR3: TGTGCCAGCAGCAAAGAGGGGACACTGGACGAGCAGTACGTC. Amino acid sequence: CASSKEGTLDEQYV.

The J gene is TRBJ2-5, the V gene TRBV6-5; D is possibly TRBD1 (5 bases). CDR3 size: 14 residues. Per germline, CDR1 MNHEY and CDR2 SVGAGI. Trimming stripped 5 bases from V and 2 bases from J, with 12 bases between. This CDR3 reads CASSHTRGQETQYF. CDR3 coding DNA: TGTGCCAGCAGTCATACAAGGGGACAAGAGACCCAGTACTTC.

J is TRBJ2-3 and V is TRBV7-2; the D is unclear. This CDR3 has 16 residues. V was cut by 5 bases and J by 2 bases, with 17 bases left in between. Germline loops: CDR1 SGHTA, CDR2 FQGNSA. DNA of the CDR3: TGTGCCAGCAGCCTTGATGGAGTGGGGTTCACAGATACGCAGTATTTT. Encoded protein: CASSLDGVGFTDTQYF.

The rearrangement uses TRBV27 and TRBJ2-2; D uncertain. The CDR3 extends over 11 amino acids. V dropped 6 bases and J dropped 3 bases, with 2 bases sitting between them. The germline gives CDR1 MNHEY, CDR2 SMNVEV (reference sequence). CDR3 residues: CASRDTGELFF. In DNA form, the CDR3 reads TGTGCCAGCAGGGACACCGGGGAGCTGTTTTTT.

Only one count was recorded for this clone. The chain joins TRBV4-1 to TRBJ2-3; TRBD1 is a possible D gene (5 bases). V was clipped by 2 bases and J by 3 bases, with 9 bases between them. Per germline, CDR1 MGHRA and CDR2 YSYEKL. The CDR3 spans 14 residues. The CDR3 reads CASSQQGSTDTQYF. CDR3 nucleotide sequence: TGCGCCAGCAGCCAACAGGGCTCGACAGATACGCAGTATTTT.

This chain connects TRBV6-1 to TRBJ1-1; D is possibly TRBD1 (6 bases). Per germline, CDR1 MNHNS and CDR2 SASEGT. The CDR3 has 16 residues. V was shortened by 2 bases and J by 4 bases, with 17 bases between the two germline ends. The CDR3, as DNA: TGTGCCAGCAGTGAAACCATAGGACAGCTCTTCACTGAAGCTTTCTTT. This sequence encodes CASSETIGQLFTEAFF.

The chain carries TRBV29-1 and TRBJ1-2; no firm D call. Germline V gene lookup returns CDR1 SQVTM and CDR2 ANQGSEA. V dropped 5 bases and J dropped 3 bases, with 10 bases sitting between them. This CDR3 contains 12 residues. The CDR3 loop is CSVSPGDYGYTF. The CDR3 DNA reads TGCAGCGTTTCGCCAGGCGACTATGGCTACACCTTC.

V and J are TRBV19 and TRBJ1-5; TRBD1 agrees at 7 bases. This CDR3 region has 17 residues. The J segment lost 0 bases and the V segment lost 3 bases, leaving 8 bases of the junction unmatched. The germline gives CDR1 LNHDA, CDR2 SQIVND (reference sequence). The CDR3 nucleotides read TGTGCCAGTAGTATTTGGATGTCAGGGGGTAGCAATCAGCCCCAGCATTTT. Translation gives CASSIWMSGGSNQPQHF.

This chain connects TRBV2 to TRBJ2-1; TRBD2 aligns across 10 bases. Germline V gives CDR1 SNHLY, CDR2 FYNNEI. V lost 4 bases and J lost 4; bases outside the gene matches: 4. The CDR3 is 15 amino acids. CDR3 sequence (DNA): TGTGCCAGCAGTGGTCTAGCGGGGGAATACAATGAGCAGTTCTTC. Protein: CASSGLAGEYNEQFF.

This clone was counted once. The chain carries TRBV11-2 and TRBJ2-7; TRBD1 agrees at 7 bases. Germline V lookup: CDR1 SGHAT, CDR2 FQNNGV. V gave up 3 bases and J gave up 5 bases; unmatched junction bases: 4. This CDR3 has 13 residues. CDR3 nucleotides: TGTGCCAGCAGCTTCGAGGGGGCCCACGAGCAGTACGTC. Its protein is CASSFEGAHEQYV.

The chain's CDR3 is CSVVAALSTDTQYF. The DNA for the CDR3 is TGCAGCGTTGTAGCGGCTCTTAGCACAGATACGCAGTATTTT. The chain is built from TRBV29-1 and TRBJ2-3; TRBD2 is a possible D gene (6 bases). Germline CDR1 and CDR2: SQVTM and ANQGSEA. CDR3 length: 14 residues. V lost 4 bases to trimming and J lost 0 bases, with 11 bases between them.

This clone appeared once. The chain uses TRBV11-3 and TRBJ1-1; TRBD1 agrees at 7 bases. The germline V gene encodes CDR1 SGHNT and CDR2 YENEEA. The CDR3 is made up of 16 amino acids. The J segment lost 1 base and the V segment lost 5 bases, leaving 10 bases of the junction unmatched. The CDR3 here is CASSPAQGQSNTEAFF. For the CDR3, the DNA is TGTGCCAGCAGCCCAGCACAGGGGCAATCGAACACTGAAGCTTTCTTT.

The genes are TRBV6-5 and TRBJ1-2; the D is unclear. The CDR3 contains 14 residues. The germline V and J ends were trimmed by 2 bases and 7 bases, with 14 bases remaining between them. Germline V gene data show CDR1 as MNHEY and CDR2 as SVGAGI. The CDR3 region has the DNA TGTGCCAGCAGTTACGCTACAAACCCTATTGGCTACACCTTC. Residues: CASSYATNPIGYTF.

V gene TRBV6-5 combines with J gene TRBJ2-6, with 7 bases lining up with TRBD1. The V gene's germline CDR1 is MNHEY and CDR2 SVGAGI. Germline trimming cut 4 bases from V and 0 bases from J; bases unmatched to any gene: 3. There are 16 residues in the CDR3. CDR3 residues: CASSFSGGSGANVLTF. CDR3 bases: TGTGCCAGCAGTTTCTCAGGGGGCTCTGGGGCCAACGTCCTGACTTTC.